This T cell receptor (beta chain) was found in a study of blood T cell repertoires in COVID-19. Study as a whole: Samples came from the United States, Italy and Spain, spanning acute and convalescent COVID-19. T cells, B-cell-depleted T cells, or PBMCs supplied cDNA or gDNA.

Those enrolled in Seattle joined during active infection and were followed longitudinally afterward. In the original workflow: Estimates of nucleated cell counts were drawn from the amplification of reference gene primers. The data were produced by immunoSEQ multiplex PCR, yet TCRdb's version contains in-frame clones alone and is incomplete. For V, J and clone size, that table is used; D and trimming come from the DNA. Found here are some 110,000 clones, approximately 85% of them singletons; the top ten hold approximately 3.5%. Germline lookup yields CDR1 ENHRY and CDR2 SYGVKD. V was cut by 4 bases and J by 6 bases, with 15 bases left in between. The CDR3 loop spans 14 amino acids.

The specimen sequenced was peripheral blood. The chain carries TRBV10-3 and TRBJ1-2, with D unresolved. This sequence originates from a woman older than 75 with COVID-19, enrolled during active disease. The DNA for the CDR3 is TGTGCCATCAGTGGGACTGCGAGCCTAGATGGCTACACCTTC. Translating it yields CAISGTASLDGYTF.